This T cell receptor (beta chain) appears in the sequencing data of a study of beta chain features in type 1 diabetes. Study-wide results and caveats: Diminished insertions and augmented deletions at VDJ junctions characterized type 1 diabetes patients.

In the case of this clone: Antigen: not known.

The CDR3 is made up of 14 amino acids. V gave up 6 bases and J gave up 11 bases, with 22 bases separating them. CDR1 and CDR2 (germline): PRHDT, FYEKMQ (reference sequence). Sequencing targeted expressed TCRB transcripts, as all isolated RNA had been reverse transcribed. The assay was immunoSEQ multiplex PCR, and TCRdb's table has in-frame clones only and misses some. The sample contains hundreds of thousands of clones, about 14% of which appear only once. The sequenced sample consisted of naive CD4+ T cells from blood. This TCR was sampled from a man between 18 and 29 years old in good health. The chain links TRBV13 to TRBJ1-1; D may be TRBD1 (6 bases). CDR3 in DNA: TGTGCCAGCAGGAAAAGGGGGGGCCCCAGGGAGGCTTTCTTT. Its translation is CASRKRGGPREAFF.